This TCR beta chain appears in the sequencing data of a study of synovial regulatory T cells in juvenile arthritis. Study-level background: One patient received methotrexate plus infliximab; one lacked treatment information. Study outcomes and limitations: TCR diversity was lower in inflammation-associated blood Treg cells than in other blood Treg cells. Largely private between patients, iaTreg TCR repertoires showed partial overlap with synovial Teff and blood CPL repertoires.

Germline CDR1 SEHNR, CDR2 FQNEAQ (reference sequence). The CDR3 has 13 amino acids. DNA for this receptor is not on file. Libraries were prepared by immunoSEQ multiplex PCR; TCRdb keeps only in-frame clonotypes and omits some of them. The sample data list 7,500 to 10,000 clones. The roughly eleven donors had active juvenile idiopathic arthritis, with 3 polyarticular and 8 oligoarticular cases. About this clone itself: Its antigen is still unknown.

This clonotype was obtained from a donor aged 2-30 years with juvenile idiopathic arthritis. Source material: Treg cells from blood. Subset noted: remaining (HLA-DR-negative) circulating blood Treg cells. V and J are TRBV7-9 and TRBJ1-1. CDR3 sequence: CASSFFGNTEAFF.